This T cell receptor (beta chain) derives from a study of T cells expressing NK-cell markers. Study-level points and caveats: Evidence did not settle whether expanded NKG2C+ T cell clones targeted HCMV.

Points on this clonotype: Its target is not known.

TCRdb reprocessed the 5' RACE reads, keeping one entry per CDR3 protein, no DNA. The listing records 250,000 or so distinct CDR3 sequences. Per germline, CDR1 SGDLS and CDR2 YYNGEE. This CDR3 region has 13 residues. The V call is TRBV9, the J call TRBJ2-7; there is no DNA to check the TCRdb D call of TRBD2. The source of this sequence is a woman aged 18-70 years in good health. Source material: blood T cells: a sorted CD56 or NKG2C T cell subset, CD4+ or CD8+ T cells, or bulk PBMC T cells (not recorded which). The CDR3 loop reads CASNQRGPGERYF.